These 28 T cell receptor beta chains came from one sample sequenced in a study of T-cell reconstitution after alpha-beta-depleted transplantation in children. TCRbeta library preparation incorporated unique molecular identifiers. TCRdb ran MiXCR on the PCR reads and lists one entry per CDR3 protein. The sample shows about 980,000 distinct CDR3 sequences, about 29% of them seen only once. Specimen: PBMCs, mostly from graft donor cells, collected 360 days after TCRalphabeta/CD19-depleted stem cell transplant. Every receptor here comes from a boy under two years old who had a stem cell transplant for SCID, so the T cells may come from the graft donor.

The chain uses TRBV7-9 and TRBJ2-5, with unresolved D. CDR3 length equals 13 residues. Trimming stripped 5 bases from V and 2 bases from J, with 9 bases between. Germline V gene sequence: CDR1 SEHNR, CDR2 FQNEAQ (reference sequence). CDR3 residues: CASSPVLQETQYF. DNA for the CDR3: TGTGCCAGCAGCCCAGTCCTTCAAGAGACCCAGTACTTC. Full variable domain (missing parts from reference TRBV7-9 and TRBJ2-5): DTGVSQNPRHKITKRGQNVTFRCDPISEHNRLYWYRQTLGQGPEFLTYFQNEAQLEKSRLLSDRFSAERPKGSFSTLEIQRTEQGDSAMYLCASSPVLQETQYFGPGTRLLVL.

This sequence joins TRBV5-1 and TRBJ1-2, with a tentative D call TRBD1 (6 bases). This CDR3 spans 12 amino acids. Between the trimmed V and J ends, which lost 6 bases and 10 bases, there was a span of 16 bases. Germline CDR1 reads SGHRS; CDR2 reads YFSETQ. The CDR3 is CASTRGTNDYTF. The CDR3 DNA reads as TGCGCCAGCACCCGAGGGACAAATGACTACACCTTC.

This clonotype was detected ten times or more. The chain uses TRBV20-1 and TRBJ2-3; D call uncertain. CDR3 length: 12 amino acids. The V gene's germline CDR1 is DFQATT and CDR2 SNEGSKA (reference sequence). The V end was cut by 1 base, the J end by 0 bases, with 2 bases between. DNA for the CDR3: TGCAGTGCTAGAGGTAGCACAGATACGCAGTATTTT. It is translated as CSARGSTDTQYF.

Details on this clonotype: Mismatch with germline at one junction end may stem from a read error. V and J are TRBV20-1 and TRBJ2-7, with TRBD2 matching over 9 bases. The germline V gene has CDR1 DFQATT and CDR2 SNEGSKA (reference sequence). This CDR3 comprises 15 residues. The CDR3 DNA is TGCTGTGCTAGAGAGATTAGCGGGGGCGACTACGAGCAGTACTTC. Translated, it gives CCAREISGGDYEQYF.

The rearrangement uses TRBV7-6 and TRBJ2-7, with D tentatively TRBD1 (6 bases). Looked up from germline, CDR1 is SGHVS and CDR2 is FNYEAQ. The CDR3 is made up of 16 amino acids. The germline V and J ends were trimmed by 4 bases and 3 bases, with 19 bases remaining between them. The CDR3 DNA is TGTGCCAGCAGCTCACAGGGTCCCCCCGACTTCTACGAGCAGTACTTC. This codes for CASSSQGPPDFYEQYF.

Remarks on this clonotype: One end of the junction varies from germline; a read error may be responsible. The chain links TRBV5-1 to TRBJ2-1; no clear D gene. CDR1 SGHRS and CDR2 YFSETQ come from the germline V gene. The length of the CDR3 is 14 residues. The CDR3: CASSLTSSFNEQFF. Here the CDR3 DNA reads TGCGCCAGCAGCTTAACCTCCTCCTTCAATGAGCAGTTCTTC.

A few counts support this clonotype. For the CDR3, the DNA is TGCAGTGCTAGGGGGACTCCAGGGGGCATGAACACTGAAGCTTTCTTT. This gives the protein CSARGTPGGMNTEAFF. The V and J genes are TRBV20-1 and TRBJ1-1; TRBD1 matches 8 bases. Germline V lookup: CDR1 DFQATT, CDR2 SNEGSKA (reference sequence). The CDR3 consists of 16 residues. V was pared by 3 bases and J by 0 bases, with 9 bases of the junction left unmatched.

This clonotype showed up just a few times. J is TRBJ2-7 and V is TRBV29-1; D is unclear. V lost 4 bases to trimming and J lost 1 base, with 14 bases between them. CDR3 length equals 14 residues. Germline V gene data show CDR1 as SQVTM and CDR2 as ANQGSEA. The CDR3 coding sequence is TGCAGCGTTGCATGGCAGGCAAAGTCCTACGAGCAGTACTTC. Translation: CSVAWQAKSYEQYF.

This clonotype has more than one count but fewer than ten. V is TRBV29-1 and J is TRBJ2-5; D perhaps matches TRBD1 (5 bases). Germline-derived CDR1 and CDR2 are SQVTM and ANQGSEA. Trimming shortened V by 6 bases and J by 7 bases, and 18 bases separated the two germline ends. This CDR3 region has 13 residues. The CDR3 sequence is CSVPVGQGLTQYF. CDR3 nucleotides: TGCAGCGTCCCCGTCGGACAAGGTCTGACCCAGTACTTC.

The chain links TRBV5-1 to TRBJ1-1; 7 bases are a match to TRBD1. V was clipped by 0 bases and J by 6 bases; unmatched bases: 2. The CDR3 sequence is 13 residues long. In germline, CDR1 is SGHRS, CDR2 YFSETQ. Here the CDR3 DNA reads TGCGCCAGCAGCTTGGGGGGGACAGCTGAAGCTTTCTTT. Translating gives CASSLGGTAEAFF. Full variable domain (missing parts from reference TRBV5-1 and TRBJ1-1): KAGVTQTPRYLIKTRGQQVTLSCSPISGHRSVSWYQQTPGQGLQFLFEYFSETQRNKGNFPGRFSGRQFSNSRSEMNVSTLELGDSALYLCASSLGGTAEAFFGQGTRLTVV.

The chain uses TRBV12-3 or TRBV12-4 and TRBJ2-7; no clear D gene. This CDR3 region has 12 residues. V shed 7 bases and J shed 4 bases, with 11 bases lying between them. The CDR3 region is CASTRPLYEQYF. In DNA form, the CDR3 reads TGTGCCAGCACCCGCCCTCTGTACGAGCAGTACTTC.

This clonotype was counted only a few times. The rearrangement links TRBV7-8 to TRBJ2-7; 7 bases map to TRBD1. The CDR3 sequence is 15 residues long. Germline CDR1 is SGHVS and CDR2 is FQNEAQ. Unmatched junction bases numbered 7, after V lost 0 bases and J lost 5 bases. DNA of the CDR3: TGTGCCAGCAGCTTAGCCATACAGGGGTTTAACGAGCAGTACTTC. Residues: CASSLAIQGFNEQYF.

This clonotype has a handful of counts. The V and J genes are TRBV7-2 and TRBJ2-1; D is perhaps TRBD2 (6 bases). The germline gives CDR1 SGHTA, CDR2 FQGNSA. The V gene lost 10 bases and the J gene lost 7 bases, with 20 bases spanning the gap. The CDR3 covers 14 residues. The CDR3 is CATNLGGVGNEQFF. CDR3 DNA: TGTGCCACCAACCTAGGCGGGGTGGGGAATGAGCAGTTCTTC.

This clonotype was counted a few times. V usage is TRBV20-1 and J usage is TRBJ1-2; D is undetermined. Trimming shortened V by 1 base and J by 4 bases, and 13 bases separated the two germline ends. The germline CDR1 and CDR2 sequences are DFQATT and SNEGSKA (reference sequence). This CDR3 contains 14 residues. CDR3 residues: CSARAVYSSYGYTF. DNA for the CDR3: TGCAGTGCTAGAGCAGTTTACAGCAGCTATGGCTACACCTTC.

This clonotype was observed at least ten times. The chain recombines TRBV28 with TRBJ2-3; 14 bases line up with TRBD2. This CDR3 is 17 amino acids long. Trimming took 2 bases from V and 6 from J; bases not matched to a gene: 7. CDR1 is MDHEN, CDR2 SYDVKM, per germline. The CDR3 sequence is CASSLAGLAGESDTQYF. Written as DNA, the CDR3 is TGTGCCAGCAGTTTAGCGGGACTAGCGGGGGAATCGGATACGCAGTATTTT. Together with reference TRBV28 and TRBJ2-3, the CDR3 gives the full variable domain: DVKVTQSSRYLVKRTGEKVFLECVQDMDHENMFWYRQDPGLGLRLIYFSYDVKMKEKGDIPEGYSVSREKKERFSLILESASTNQTSMYLCASSLAGLAGESDTQYFGPGTRLTVL.

The gene calls are TRBV20-1 and TRBJ2-4; no definite D call. Per the germline V gene, CDR1 is DFQATT and CDR2 is SNEGSKA (reference sequence). The CDR3 runs 13 residues. The germline V and J ends were trimmed by 3 bases and 0 bases, with 6 bases remaining between them. CDR3 protein: CSARDLAKNIQYF. The DNA of the CDR3 is TGCAGTGCTAGGGACCTAGCCAAAAACATTCAGTACTTC.

The gene calls are TRBV5-1 and TRBJ2-1, with D possibly TRBD2 on 6 matching bases. This CDR3 has 15 amino acids. V was clipped by 0 bases and J by 6 bases, with 13 bases between them. Germline-derived CDR1 and CDR2 are SGHRS and YFSETQ. CDR3 region: CASSLVRPGGNEQFF. The DNA of the CDR3 is TGCGCCAGCAGCTTGGTTAGACCCGGGGGCAATGAGCAGTTCTTC.

This CDR3 reads CASSLGGQGTEQYF. In DNA, the CDR3 is TGTGCCAGCAGTTTAGGGGGCCAGGGTACCGAGCAGTACTTC. The V gene is TRBV12-3 or TRBV12-4, the J gene TRBJ2-7; possible D gene TRBD1, 5 bases. The CDR3 extends over 14 amino acids. V was clipped by 1 base and J by 6 bases, with 13 bases between them.

The chain employs TRBV20-1 and TRBJ2-1; TRBD2 agrees at 7 bases. This CDR3 comprises 15 residues. The V gene end was trimmed by 0 bases and the J gene end by 6 bases; junction bases not matched to a gene: 8. CDR1 and CDR2 from the germline V gene are DFQATT and SNEGSKA (reference sequence). The CDR3 nucleotides are TGCAGTGCTAGAGATTCGGGGACTATAACCAATGAGCAGTTCTTC. Translation gives CSARDSGTITNEQFF.

The chain employs TRBV12-3 or TRBV12-4 and TRBJ1-2; 8 nucleotides match TRBD1. Trimming cost V 4 bases and J 5 bases; bases outside gene matches: 18. The CDR3 loop spans 18 amino acids. The CDR3 region is CASSSQGAKGKGGYGYTF. The CDR3, as DNA: TGTGCCAGCAGTTCCCAGGGGGCGAAGGGGAAGGGAGGGTATGGCTACACCTTC.

The rearrangement links TRBV5-1 to TRBJ2-7, with a tentative D call TRBD1 (5 bases). Germline CDR1 SGHRS, CDR2 YFSETQ. The CDR3 contains 12 residues. The CDR3 region is CATEAGNHEQYF. The CDR3, as DNA: TGCGCGACAGAGGCAGGTAACCACGAGCAGTACTTC.

This clonotype was observed a handful of times. The genes are TRBV15 and TRBJ1-5; D possibly corresponds to TRBD1 (6 bases). This CDR3 is built from 15 residues. V gave up 2 bases and J gave up 3 bases, with 11 bases separating them. Germline V gene lookup returns CDR1 LNHNV and CDR2 YYDKDF (reference sequence). CDR3 nucleotide sequence: TGTGCCACCAGCAGACCCCAGGGGATCAATCAGCCCCAGCATTTT. It is translated as CATSRPQGINQPQHF.

The genes are TRBV12-3 or TRBV12-4 and TRBJ2-5; D possibly corresponds to TRBD1 (6 bases). The length of the CDR3 is 14 residues. Trimming pared 6 bases from V and 7 bases from J, leaving 18 bases between. The CDR3 DNA follows: TGTGCCAGCAGCTCCGGGACATTGATAGGGACCCAGTACTTC. This sequence encodes CASSSGTLIGTQYF.

V and J are TRBV29-1 and TRBJ2-1; TRBD2 matches at 11 bases. From germline, CDR1 is SQVTM and CDR2 ANQGSEA. The CDR3 loop spans 14 amino acids. The J segment lost 10 bases and the V segment lost 6 bases, leaving 11 bases of the junction unmatched. CDR3 coding DNA: TGCAGCGTCCCGGGGATTTGGACTAGCGGGGAGCAGTTCTTC. It is translated as CSVPGIWTSGEQFF.

In nucleotides, the CDR3 is TGTGCCAGCAGGGGGCGGGGGGGCAGAGAGACCCAGTACTTC. This translates into CASRGRGGRETQYF. This rearrangement joins TRBV27 to TRBJ2-5; 9 bases are a match to TRBD2. CDR1 is MNHEY and CDR2 is SMNVEV in the germline V gene (reference sequence). After removal of 6 bases from V and 4 bases from J, the junction contained 6 bases not matched to a gene. The CDR3 is made up of 14 amino acids.

This sequence joins TRBV7-8 and TRBJ2-2; D is perhaps TRBD1 (6 bases). Trimming removed 5 bases from V and 0 bases from J, with 16 bases in between. Germline CDR1 is SGHVS and CDR2 is FQNEAQ. CDR3 length: 17 amino acids. This chain's CDR3 is CASSRYFGTPNTGELFF. The CDR3 DNA follows: TGTGCCAGCAGCCGGTATTTCGGGACACCGAACACCGGGGAGCTGTTTTTT.

V gene TRBV5-1 combines with J gene TRBJ2-7; 10 positions match TRBD2. After removal of 0 bases from V and 5 bases from J, the junction contained 11 bases not matched to a gene. Germline CDR1 reads SGHRS; CDR2 reads YFSETQ. CDR3 length: 17 amino acids. CDR3 sequence reads: CASSLAVLAGESHEQYF. As DNA, the CDR3 is TGCGCCAGCAGCTTGGCCGTTCTAGCGGGGGAGAGTCACGAGCAGTACTTC.

This rearrangement joins TRBV20-1 to TRBJ1-2, with D tentatively TRBD1 (5 bases). The V end was cut by 6 bases, the J end by 0 bases, with 20 bases between. This CDR3 spans 16 amino acids. Germline V gene data show CDR1 as DFQATT and CDR2 as SNEGSKA (reference sequence). CDR3 nucleotides: TGCAGTGCCATTCGAGGCCGGGACGGGGCTAACTATGGCTACACCTTC. Its protein product is CSAIRGRDGANYGYTF.